These 21 T cell receptor beta chains were sequenced from one sample in a study of blood T cell repertoires in COVID-19. Sequencing was performed with immunoSEQ multiplex PCR; in TCRdb, only in-frame clones are kept and a portion is missing. The table lists roughly 65,000 clones, 90% of them singletons, with 0.95% to 1.5% in the top ten. Input material: peripheral blood. These receptors were obtained from a man aged 55 to 70 with acute or convalescent COVID-19.

This chain links TRBV6-5 with TRBJ2-2; D is perhaps TRBD2 (6 bases). V shed 3 bases and J shed 5 bases, with 13 bases lying between them. The CDR3 contains 15 residues. Per the germline V gene, CDR1 is MNHEY and CDR2 is SVGAGI. This CDR3 reads CASSYSGGGTGELFF. Written as DNA, the CDR3 is TGTGCCAGCAGTTATTCCGGAGGAGGGACCGGGGAGCTGTTTTTT.

This chain connects TRBV6-5 to TRBJ2-1; D is possibly TRBD1 (6 bases). The CDR3 contains 14 residues. The germline CDR1 and CDR2 sequences are MNHEY and SVGAGI. Trimming pared 5 bases from V and 8 bases from J, leaving 16 bases between. The chain's CDR3 is CASSQGHSWDEQFF. The CDR3 DNA follows: TGTGCCAGCAGTCAGGGGCACTCTTGGGATGAGCAGTTCTTC.

The V gene is TRBV7-8, the J gene TRBJ2-2; maybe TRBD1 (5 bases). Trimming pared 8 bases from V and 1 base from J, leaving 8 bases between. Germline V lookup: CDR1 SGHVS, CDR2 FQNEAQ. CDR3 length: 13 residues. CDR3 amino acids: CASSGQNTGELFF. In DNA form, the CDR3 reads TGTGCCAGCTCTGGACAGAACACCGGGGAGCTGTTTTTT.

This chain uses TRBV9 with TRBJ1-1; D uncertain. The length of the CDR3 is 13 residues. Germline assignment: CDR1 SGDLS and CDR2 YYNGEE. Trimming removed 3 bases from V and 0 bases from J, with 6 bases in between. For the CDR3, the DNA is TGTGCCAGCAGCGCAGAATTGAACACTGAAGCTTTCTTT. Residues: CASSAELNTEAFF.

This chain uses TRBV27 with TRBJ1-5; no firm D call. The CDR3 contains 16 residues. Deletions cut 5 bases from V and 7 bases from J, with 21 bases between. Germline CDR1 is MNHEY and CDR2 is SMNVEV (reference sequence). Written as DNA, the CDR3 is TGTGCCAGCAGTCCCCGAGGCGAGTTTTCTAAACAGCCCCAGCATTTT. This codes for CASSPRGEFSKQPQHF.

This clone was observed once. The chain recombines TRBV10-3 with TRBJ1-5; TRBD1 matches 8 bases. This CDR3 contains 14 residues. Trimming took 6 bases from V and 2 from J; bases not matched to a gene: 3. Germline lookup yields CDR1 ENHRY and CDR2 SYGVKD. In DNA form, the CDR3 reads TGTGCCATCAGCCAGGGGGCCCGCAATCAGCCCCAGCATTTT. Its translation: CAISQGARNQPQHF.

The J gene is TRBJ1-4, the V gene TRBV30; 7 bases agree with TRBD1. This CDR3 comprises 16 residues. CDR1 is GTSNPN and CDR2 is SVGIG in the germline V gene (reference sequence). With 0 bases clipped from V and 9 bases from J, the junction kept 13 bases outside the gene matches. The CDR3: CAWSVERTGLKQKLFF. As DNA, the CDR3 is TGTGCCTGGAGTGTGGAAAGGACAGGACTAAAGCAAAAACTGTTTTTT.

V gene TRBV30 combines with J gene TRBJ2-1, with TRBD2 matching over 13 bases. The junction had 10 bases not matched to a gene; V was cut back by 5 bases and J by 0 bases. The CDR3 has 18 amino acids. The germline V gene has CDR1 GTSNPN and CDR2 SVGIG (reference sequence). As DNA, the CDR3 is TGTGCCTGGGGGACAGGGACTAGCGGGGCCCACTCCTACAATGAGCAGTTCTTC. Residues: CAWGTGTSGAHSYNEQFF.

This chain links TRBV18 with TRBJ2-3, with D tentatively TRBD2 (6 bases). CDR3 length equals 14 residues. With 6 bases removed from V and 4 bases from J, the gap between germline ends came to 14 bases. Germline values: CDR1 KGHSH, CDR2 LQKENI. CDR3 loop: CASSQSGGPDTQYF. DNA for the CDR3: TGTGCCAGCTCTCAAAGTGGAGGGCCAGATACGCAGTATTTT. The whole variable domain, filled in from reference TRBV18 and TRBJ2-3, reads NAGVMQNPRHLVRRRGQEARLRCSPMKGHSHVYWYRQLPEEGLKFMVYLQKENIIDESGMPKERFSAEFPKEGPSILRIQQVVRGDSAAYFCASSQSGGPDTQYFGPGTRLTVL.

The CDR3 bases are TGTGCCAGCAGCCCGGGACTTAATGAGGGCTACACCTTC. Protein: CASSPGLNEGYTF. This sequence joins TRBV3-1 (or the pseudogene TRBV3-2) and TRBJ1-2, with D possibly matching TRBD1 (5 bases). V was trimmed by 4 bases and J by 8 bases, leaving 14 bases between them. Germline V gives CDR1 LGHDT, CDR2 YNNKEL (reference sequence). The CDR3 has 13 amino acids.

This chain links TRBV7-3 with TRBJ1-1; D gene uncertain. Germline loops: CDR1 SGHTA, CDR2 FQGTGA. Trimming shortened V by 2 bases and J by 0 bases, and 7 bases separated the two germline ends. The CDR3 sequence is 14 residues long. The CDR3 is CASSLRGMNTEAFF. In DNA, the CDR3 is TGTGCCAGCAGCTTACGGGGAATGAACACTGAAGCTTTCTTT.

The V call is TRBV6-5, the J call TRBJ2-3; TRBD1 might be the D (5 bases). The CDR3 loop spans 15 amino acids. The V gene lost 0 bases and the J gene lost 3 bases, with 10 bases spanning the gap. Per the germline V gene, CDR1 is MNHEY and CDR2 is SVGAGI. CDR3 protein: CASSYSPGRTDTQYF. In nucleotides, the CDR3 is TGTGCCAGCAGTTACTCTCCAGGGCGGACAGATACGCAGTATTTT.

This chain connects TRBV24-1 to TRBJ2-3, with D possibly TRBD2 on 5 matching bases. Germline CDR1 is KGHDR and CDR2 is SFDVKD. The CDR3 totals 15 residues. V shed 4 bases and J shed 2 bases, with 12 bases lying between them. This CDR3 is CATSDPTDYTDTQYF. CDR3 DNA sequence: TGTGCCACCAGTGACCCGACCGACTACACAGATACGCAGTATTTT.

This clone occurred a few times. The chain combines TRBV6-5 with TRBJ1-1; weak D call: TRBD1 (5 bases). Germline CDR1 and CDR2: MNHEY and SVGAGI. Trimming left V 2 bases short and J 0 bases short, with 13 bases between. The CDR3 is made up of 16 amino acids. The CDR3 loop is CASSYGAGIMNTEAFF. The CDR3 DNA is TGTGCCAGCAGTTACGGGGCAGGTATAATGAACACTGAAGCTTTCTTT.

The rearrangement links TRBV5-4 to TRBJ2-4; D perhaps matches TRBD1 (5 bases). CDR1 and CDR2 from the germline V gene are SGHNT and YYREEE (reference sequence). Between the trimmed V and J ends, which lost 2 bases and 6 bases, there was a span of 12 bases. The CDR3 is 14 residues long. The CDR3 bases are TGTGCCAGCAGCTTTTCGACAGTCCCAAACATTCAGTACTTC. This sequence encodes CASSFSTVPNIQYF.

This chain connects TRBV3-1 (or the pseudogene TRBV3-2) to TRBJ1-1, with a weak D call TRBD1 (6 bases). The CDR3 runs to 14 residues. V dropped 4 bases and J dropped 4 bases, with 13 bases sitting between them. Per the germline V gene, CDR1 is LGHDT and CDR2 is YNNKEL (reference sequence). The CDR3 loop is CASSRKGGTTEAFF. CDR3 sequence (DNA): TGTGCCAGCAGCCGGAAGGGGGGGACCACTGAAGCTTTCTTT.

The chain carries TRBV19 and TRBJ2-1; weak D call: TRBD2 (5 bases). V lost 6 bases and J 4 bases, leaving 13 bases between the germline ends. This CDR3 comprises 14 residues. Germline V gene data show CDR1 as LNHDA and CDR2 as SQIVND (reference sequence). CDR3 region: CASRTRGVYNEQFF. DNA for the CDR3: TGTGCCAGTAGGACACGGGGTGTTTACAATGAGCAGTTCTTC.

Only a few counts were recorded for this clone. Here the CDR3 reads CALGDSGNTIYF. The CDR3 DNA reads as TGTGCCCTAGGGGACTCTGGAAACACCATATATTTT. The chain joins TRBV6-5 to TRBJ1-3, with TRBD1 as a possible D gene (5 bases). Germline-derived CDR1 and CDR2 are MNHEY and SVGAGI. V was pared by 11 bases and J by 0 bases, with 8 bases between. The CDR3 is 12 residues long.

This rearrangement joins TRBV4-1 to TRBJ1-3; D is possibly TRBD1 (6 bases). The V gene's germline CDR1 is MGHRA and CDR2 YSYEKL. The V gene lost 0 bases and the J gene lost 2 bases, with 17 bases spanning the gap. The CDR3 consists of 18 residues. As DNA, the CDR3 is TGCGCCAGCAGCCAAGATCTCGTCATGGGGGGGCCTGGAAACACCATATATTTT. Protein product: CASSQDLVMGGPGNTIYF.

The chain combines TRBV12-3 or TRBV12-4 with TRBJ1-1; no definite D call. V was shortened by 4 bases and J by 5 bases, with 11 bases between the two germline ends. The CDR3 loop spans 13 amino acids. This CDR3 is CASSSQVVTEAFF. The CDR3 region has the DNA TGTGCCAGCAGTTCGCAGGTGGTTACTGAAGCTTTCTTT.

V and J are TRBV6-5 and TRBJ2-1; 8 nucleotides align to TRBD1. V dropped 6 bases and J dropped 7; count of bases not matched to a gene: 8. The CDR3 is 14 residues long. Germline V gene data show CDR1 as MNHEY and CDR2 as SVGAGI. The CDR3 DNA follows: TGTGCCAGCAGCCTCTGGGACAGGATGAATGAGCAGTTCTTC. Its translation is CASSLWDRMNEQFF.